Sequencing of this TCR beta chain was carried out in a study of T cell changes during pregnancy in multiple sclerosis. This table comes from immunoSEQ multiplex PCR, and its TCRdb copy is limited to in-frame clones, with some not included. The table includes 45,000 to 60,000 clones, just over 90% detected once. This clonotype was sampled from a female donor with multiple sclerosis, enrolled in a pregnancy study. The specimen was CD4+ T cells from peripheral blood mononuclear cells, collected in the second trimester of pregnancy.

The CDR3 DNA reads as TGTGCCAGCAGCTTAGACAGGGGTTCTGGCTACACCTTC. Translated: CASSLDRGSGYTF. The V call is TRBV7-2, the J call TRBJ1-2, with TRBD1 matching over 7 bases. In germline, CDR1 is SGHTA, CDR2 FQGNSA. The CDR3 has 13 amino acids. Trimming cost V 1 base and J 7 bases; bases outside gene matches: 3.